The rows below give T cell receptor beta chains drawn from one sample of a study of T cell responses to AZD1222 COVID-19 vaccine. The data were produced by immunoSEQ multiplex PCR, yet TCRdb's version contains in-frame clones alone and is incomplete. The sample contains 130,000 or so clones, approximately 80% of which appear only once. The sequenced sample was peripheral blood, obtained 28 days after the second AZD1222 dose. The receptor set was obtained from an adult who received the AZD1222 COVID-19 vaccine. CDR3s include the opening cysteine and the closing phenylalanine or tryptophan. D genes are given only for firm matches. The size field is filled for only some rows; it gives once, few, many or a size class.

CDR3 protein	CDR3 DNA	J gene	D gene	clone size	V gene
CASRFLDSAFEAFF	TGTGCCAGTAGGTTCCTGGACAGCGCCTTTGAAGCTTTCTTT	TRBJ1-1	.	few	TRBV19
CASSYTRTDTQYF	TGTGCCAGCAGCTATACACGGACGGATACGCAGTATTTT	TRBJ2-3	.	.	TRBV7-2
CASSPQDRGFGELFF	TGTGCCAGTAGTCCCCAGGACAGGGGGTTCGGGGAGCTGTTTTTT	TRBJ2-2	TRBD1	.	TRBV19
CASSLFSPNYGYTF	TGTGCCAGCAGTTTATTTTCTCCTAACTATGGCTACACCTTC	TRBJ1-2	.	once	TRBV28
CASSSTGGETQYF	TGTGCCAGCAGCTCGACAGGGGGAGAGACCCAGTACTTC	TRBJ2-5	TRBD1	.	TRBV11-3
CASSLRGGGEKLFF	TGTGCCAGCAGCTTACGGGGTGGCGGCGAAAAACTGTTTTTT	TRBJ1-4	.	.	TRBV7-9
CASSESPTSGSYNEQFF	TGTGCCAGCAGTGAATCCCCGACTAGCGGGAGTTACAATGAGCAGTTCTTC	TRBJ2-1	TRBD2	few	TRBV6-1
CASSLSRGINSPLHF	TGTGCCAGCAGTTTAAGTCGGGGGATCAATTCACCCCTCCACTTT	TRBJ1-6	.	.	TRBV28
CASSPGQGKEYQPQHF	TGTGCCAGCAGCCCCGGACAGGGGAAAGAGTATCAGCCCCAGCATTTT	TRBJ1-5	TRBD1	few	TRBV28
CASSWGGQRSPLHF	TGTGCCAGCAGTTGGGGGGGCCAGCGTTCACCCCTCCACTTT	TRBJ1-6	.	.	TRBV6-2/TRBV6-3
CASSWTGGNTEAFF	TGTGCCAGCAGTTGGACAGGGGGGAACACTGAAGCTTTCTTT	TRBJ1-1	TRBD1	.	TRBV6-2/TRBV6-3
CASSLRGQKNTEAFF	TGTGCCAGCAGCTTAAGGGGACAGAAGAACACTGAAGCTTTCTTT	TRBJ1-1	TRBD1	.	TRBV11-2
CASSLPRGGDEKLFF	TGTGCCAGCAGCTTGCCCAGGGGAGGGGATGAAAAACTGTTTTTT	TRBJ1-4	.	.	TRBV5-5
CASSLAGTTYEQYF	TGTGCCAGCAGCTTAGCCGGGACTACCTACGAGCAGTACTTC	TRBJ2-7	TRBD2	.	TRBV7-9
CASSEEGAGTDTQYF	TGCGCCAGCAGTGAGGAGGGGGCCGGCACAGATACGCAGTATTTT	TRBJ2-3	TRBD1	.	TRBV10-1
CASTSAATNEKLFF	TGTGCCAGCACGTCAGCCGCAACTAATGAAAAACTGTTTTTT	TRBJ1-4	.	.	TRBV28
CASSQPMLQPQHF	TGTGCCAGCAGCCAACCGATGCTCCAGCCCCAGCATTTT	TRBJ1-5	.	.	TRBV3-1/TRBV3-2
CASSYSRGYEQYF	TGTGCCAGCAGTTACTCGCGGGGCTACGAGCAGTACTTC	TRBJ2-7	.	.	TRBV6-5
CASSQGGTGYTF	TGTGCCAGCAGCCAGGGGGGGACTGGCTACACCTTC	TRBJ1-2	TRBD1	.	TRBV7-9
CASSVTGLGEAFF	TGCGCCAGCAGCGTTACAGGCTTGGGTGAAGCTTTCTTT	TRBJ1-1	.	.	TRBV5-1
CASSGQGSDTQYF	TGCGCCAGCAGCGGGCAAGGGTCGGATACGCAGTATTTT	TRBJ2-3	.	.	TRBV5-1
CAAFGETIEAFF	TGTGCCGCCTTCGGGGAGACAATAGAAGCTTTCTTT	TRBJ1-1	.	.	TRBV18
CASEGAAPTKQYF	TGCGCCAGCGAGGGGGCGGCCCCCACCAAGCAGTACTTC	TRBJ2-7	TRBD1	once	TRBV5-1
CASSVNTGELFF	TGTGCCAGCAGTGTCAACACCGGGGAGCTGTTTTTT	TRBJ2-2	.	.	TRBV28
CAWGSGQGRQPQHF	TGTGCCTGGGGTTCCGGACAGGGCCGACAGCCCCAGCATTTT	TRBJ1-5	TRBD1	.	TRBV30
CASRGREPEAFF	TGTGCCAGCAGAGGACGGGAACCCGAAGCTTTCTTT	TRBJ1-1	.	.	TRBV6-5
CASSSPGQGGGYEQYF	TGTGCCAGCAGTTCCCCCGGACAGGGGGGGGGCTACGAGCAGTACTTC	TRBJ2-7	TRBD1	.	TRBV6-2/TRBV6-3
CASSPRPGPDTQYF	TGTGCCAGCAGCCCCCGTCCAGGGCCAGATACGCAGTATTTT	TRBJ2-3	.	.	TRBV28
CASSHQWGYTF	TGTGCCAGCAGCCATCAGTGGGGCTACACCTTC	TRBJ1-2	.	.	TRBV3-1/TRBV3-2
CASSFQLRGLSTDTQYF	TGTGCCAGCAGCTTCCAGTTAAGGGGGCTTAGCACAGATACGCAGTATTTT	TRBJ2-3	TRBD1	.	TRBV5-8
CASSRGAVAHPGEQFF	TGTGCCAGCAGCCGGGGGGCGGTCGCTCACCCCGGTGAGCAGTTCTTC	TRBJ2-1	.	.	TRBV7-9
CASSQDSGATRISAQHF	TGCGCCAGCAGCCAAGATTCGGGGGCTACCCGGATTTCAGCCCAGCATTTT	TRBJ1-5	.	.	TRBV4-1
CASSVAQRGGQETQYF	TGTGCCAGCAGCGTAGCCCAGCGGGGGGGGCAAGAGACCCAGTACTTC	TRBJ2-5	TRBD2	.	TRBV9
CASREEATTSYTF	TGTGCCAGCAGGGAGGAGGCAACAACGAGCTACACCTTC	TRBJ1-2	.	.	TRBV25-1